The 21 T cell receptor beta chains reported below all come from one sample, sequenced in a study of CD8 T cells in Susac syndrome. A quantity of about 0.5 to 1 ug RNA underwent reverse transcription using random hexamers. TCRdb analysed the immunoSEQ multiplex PCR reads with MiXCR anew, one entry per CDR3 protein. The table records fewer than 150,000 distinct CDR3 sequences, 90% to 95% of them present only once. Sequencing was carried out using CD8+ T cells from PBMCs. These receptor sequences come from a human donor with multiple sclerosis.

The chain employs TRBV10-3 and TRBJ2-5; TRBD1 matches at 10 bases. J lost 5 bases, V lost 11 bases, and 14 bases had no gene match. The CDR3 totals 15 residues. Germline-derived CDR1 and CDR2 are ENHRY and SYGVKD. Here the CDR3 DNA reads TGTGCCCTCCCCGGGACAGGGGCCAGGGAGGAGACCCAGTACTTC. Translation: CALPGTGAREETQYF.

The rearrangement uses TRBV5-6 and TRBJ1-2, with 9 bases identical to TRBD1. V shed 3 bases, J shed 7 bases, and the junction held 7 bases outside the gene matches. Germline V gene lookup returns CDR1 SGHDT and CDR2 YYEEEE. The CDR3 extends over 14 amino acids. As DNA, the CDR3 is TGTGCCAGCAGCTCACCGGGACAGGGTCTTGGCTACACCTTC. Protein: CASSSPGQGLGYTF.

The CDR3: CASSYSTEGEAFF. The DNA of the CDR3 is TGTGCCAGCAGTTACTCCACAGAGGGTGAAGCTTTCTTT. The chain has TRBV6-5 and TRBJ1-1; D gene uncertain. This CDR3 spans 13 amino acids. V was shortened by 0 bases and J by 7 bases, with 9 bases between the two germline ends. Germline CDR1 MNHEY, CDR2 SVGAGI.

The chain joins TRBV7-9 to TRBJ2-5; perhaps TRBD2 as D (5 bases). V dropped 1 base and J dropped 1 base, with 10 bases sitting between them. The germline CDR1 and CDR2 sequences are SEHNR and FQNEAQ (reference sequence). The CDR3 totals 15 residues. The CDR3 reads CASSLGGSPQETQYF. Written as DNA, the CDR3 is TGTGCCAGCAGCTTAGGAGGGTCCCCCCAAGAGACCCAGTACTTC.

V gene TRBV24-1 combines with J gene TRBJ1-5; 7 nucleotides agree with TRBD1. CDR3 size: 15 residues. V trimming: 2 bases; J trimming: 2 bases; junction bases outside the gene matches: 2. CDR1 KGHDR and CDR2 SFDVKD come from the germline V gene. CDR3 bases: TGTGCCACCAGTGATTGGGACAGAGGCAATCAGCCCCAGCATTTT. Its protein product is CATSDWDRGNQPQHF.

The CDR3 DNA is TGCAGTGCTGAAGAGGGGGTCTTTGACACAGATACGCAGTATTTT. Translated: CSAEEGVFDTDTQYF. This sequence joins TRBV20-1 and TRBJ2-3; maybe TRBD1 (6 bases). Per germline, CDR1 DFQATT and CDR2 SNEGSKA (reference sequence). The CDR3 is made up of 15 amino acids. Trimming cost V 5 bases and J 2 bases, with 17 bases left between them.

This clonotype was observed a single time. V gene TRBV2 combines with J gene TRBJ1-1; a weak D match, TRBD1 (5 bases). Germline CDR1 and CDR2: SNHLY and FYNNEI. V lost 7 bases, J lost 0 bases, and 15 bases lay in between. The CDR3 has 15 amino acids. CDR3 residues: CASKLYAGLNTEAFF. The CDR3 bases are TGTGCCAGCAAGCTCTATGCAGGGCTGAACACTGAAGCTTTCTTT. Based on the CDR3 plus reference TRBV2 and TRBJ1-1, the full variable domain is EPEVTQTPSHQVTQMGQEVILRCVPISNHLYFYWYRQILGQKVEFLVSFYNNEISEKSEIFDDQFSVERPDGSNFTLKIRSTKLEDSAMYFCASKLYAGLNTEAFFGQGTRLTVV.

The V gene is TRBV29-1, the J gene TRBJ2-7, with TRBD2 matching over 8 bases. The CDR3 is 15 amino acids. Germline CDR1 is SQVTM and CDR2 is ANQGSEA. Losses at the gene ends were 4 bases for V and 1 base for J; bases not matched to a gene: 9. The DNA of the CDR3 is TGCAGCGTTGCCCCCCCTAGCGGGCGATCCTACGAGCAGTACTTC. As protein: CSVAPPSGRSYEQYF.

V and J are TRBV9 and TRBJ2-3; D possibly corresponds to TRBD2 (5 bases). CDR3 length: 16 residues. The germline V gene encodes CDR1 SGDLS and CDR2 YYNGEE. V lost 0 bases and J 3 bases, leaving 14 bases between the germline ends. CDR3 bases: TGTGCCAGCAGCGTAGTATACGGAGGTGGGACAGATACGCAGTATTTT. It encodes CASSVVYGGGTDTQYF.

The genes are TRBV5-8 and TRBJ1-2, with D possibly matching TRBD1 (5 bases). V gave up 1 base and J gave up 4 bases, with 11 bases separating them. CDR1 and CDR2 (germline): SGHTS, YDEGEE. The CDR3 contains 14 residues. CDR3 nucleotides: TGTGCCAGCAGCTTGCGGGGCGGGAGCTATGGCTACACCTTC. Translation: CASSLRGGSYGYTF.

The chain recombines TRBV27 with TRBJ1-2; 8 nucleotides match TRBD1. Germline trimming cut 1 base from V and 4 bases from J; bases unmatched to any gene: 5. The CDR3 contains 15 residues. CDR1 MNHEY and CDR2 SMNVEV come from the germline V gene (reference sequence). CDR3 in DNA: TGTGCCAGCAGTTTATGGACAGGGAGTGCCTATGGCTACACCTTC. Translation: CASSLWTGSAYGYTF.

The chain has TRBV19 and TRBJ1-3; D remains unclear. V was cut by 2 bases and J by 0 bases, with 5 bases left in between. CDR1 LNHDA and CDR2 SQIVND come from the germline V gene (reference sequence). This CDR3 is built from 14 residues. The CDR3 coding sequence is TGTGCCAGTAGTATAACCAGCTCTGGAAACACCATATATTTT. Its translation: CASSITSSGNTIYF.

As concerns this clonotype: Given the absence of the conserved phenylalanine or tryptophan at the CDR3 end, a read error is likely. The V gene is TRBV18, the J gene TRBJ2-1; D perhaps matches TRBD2 (5 bases). In germline, CDR1 is KGHSH, CDR2 LQKENI. The CDR3 runs to 14 residues. V lost 3 bases and J lost 7, with 13 bases in between. The CDR3, as DNA: TGTGCCAGCTCACCGGTCTCCCCGGGGAATGAGCAGTTCGTC. Translated, it gives CASSPVSPGNEQFV.

This clonotype was detected once. V usage is TRBV9 and J usage is TRBJ2-7; D might be TRBD2 (6 bases). V dropped 3 bases and J dropped 6 bases, with 10 bases sitting between them. Germline CDR1 and CDR2: SGDLS and YYNGEE. CDR3 size: 12 residues. The CDR3 DNA is TGTGCCAGCAGCGGGGGAGGAATCGAGCAGTACTTC. Translation gives CASSGGGIEQYF.

This rearrangement joins TRBV28 to TRBJ2-7; D remains unclear. The CDR3 has 13 amino acids. V gave up 1 base and J gave up 1 base, with 5 bases separating them. Germline CDR1 and CDR2: MDHEN and SYDVKM. CDR3 sequence reads: CASSLFRSYEQYF. The CDR3 nucleotides read TGTGCCAGCAGTTTATTTCGATCCTACGAGCAGTACTTC.

There are a few counts of this clonotype. The V gene is TRBV20-1, the J gene TRBJ2-7; 12 nucleotides agree with TRBD1. V lost 3 bases, J lost 9 bases, and 6 bases stayed unmatched. The CDR3 is 13 residues long. Germline values: CDR1 DFQATT, CDR2 SNEGSKA (reference sequence). CDR3 sequence (DNA): TGCAGTGCTAGTGGGACAGGGGGCGCGGGGCAGTACTTC. Protein product: CSASGTGGAGQYF.

This chain uses TRBV18 with TRBJ1-1; D might be TRBD1 (6 bases). The V end lost 6 bases, the J end lost 3 bases, and 11 bases lay between the germline ends. Germline assignment: CDR1 KGHSH and CDR2 LQKENI. The CDR3 length is 13 residues. The CDR3: CASSRGGDTEAFF. The CDR3 DNA follows: TGTGCCAGCTCGCGAGGGGGGGACACTGAAGCTTTCTTT. The variable domain in full, completed from reference TRBV18 and TRBJ1-1, reads NAGVMQNPRHLVRRRGQEARLRCSPMKGHSHVYWYRQLPEEGLKFMVYLQKENIIDESGMPKERFSAEFPKEGPSILRIQQVVRGDSAAYFCASSRGGDTEAFFGQGTRLTVV.

This chain connects TRBV28 to TRBJ2-2; 12 bases agree with TRBD2. This CDR3 comprises 17 residues. After removal of 5 bases from V and 1 base from J, the junction contained 5 bases not matched to a gene. Per germline, CDR1 MDHEN and CDR2 SYDVKM. This CDR3 reads CASSPRTSGVNTGELFF. The CDR3 DNA reads TGTGCCAGCAGTCCCCGGACTAGCGGGGTGAACACCGGGGAGCTGTTTTTT.

This clonotype occurred a few times. The CDR3 loop reads CASSQEGLGEKLFF. The CDR3 bases are TGCGCCAGCAGCCAAGAAGGGTTAGGAGAAAAACTGTTTTTT. V and J are TRBV4-1 and TRBJ1-4; D gene uncertain. Trimming stripped 0 bases from V and 8 bases from J, with 10 bases between. The CDR3 sequence is 14 residues long. Germline CDR1 is MGHRA and CDR2 is YSYEKL.

The V gene is TRBV7-9, the J gene TRBJ2-2; 11 nucleotides line up with TRBD2. The CDR3 spans 16 residues. Germline V CDR1 and CDR2: SEHNR, FQNEAQ (reference sequence). The junction had 5 bases not matched to a gene; V was cut back by 2 bases and J by 6 bases. CDR3 DNA: TGTGCCAGCAGCTTACTAGCGGGGGGAGCCTCCGGGGAGCTGTTTTTT. Protein: CASSLLAGGASGELFF.

The rearrangement joins TRBV5-6 to TRBJ2-7; TRBD2 is a possible D gene (5 bases). Trimming removed 5 bases at V and 7 bases at J, with 10 bases between. CDR3 length: 11 residues. Germline lookup yields CDR1 SGHDT and CDR2 YYEEEE. The CDR3 coding sequence is TGTGCCAGCAGTCGGGGTTTGGAGCAGTACTTC. Protein: CASSRGLEQYF.